Below, 12 T cell receptor beta chains from the same sample are listed, as sequenced in a study of cytomegalovirus exposure and HLA in healthy donors. Profiling relied on immunoSEQ multiplex PCR, and the TCRdb table lists in-frame clones only, not all of them. The sample includes about 160,000 clones, roughly nine tenths of them seen just once. Sequenced sample: PBMCs. The receptors originated from a man younger than 30 in good health and CMV-seropositive.

The J gene is TRBJ1-1, the V gene TRBV5-1; possibly TRBD1 for D (6 bases). Per germline, CDR1 SGHRS and CDR2 YFSETQ. Trimming left V 2 bases short and J 7 bases short, with 12 bases between. The CDR3 covers 13 residues. The DNA for the CDR3 is TGCGCCAGCAGCTTCCAGGGGCTGAATGAAGCTTTCTTT. Translating it yields CASSFQGLNEAFF.

The chain links TRBV7-3 to TRBJ1-2; D is perhaps TRBD1 (6 bases). With 3 bases removed from V and 2 bases from J, the gap between germline ends came to 7 bases. The length of the CDR3 is 13 residues. Germline V CDR1 and CDR2: SGHTA, FQGTGA. CDR3: CASSLDSNYGYTF. As DNA, the CDR3 is TGTGCCAGCAGCTTGGACAGCAACTATGGCTACACCTTC.

This chain joins TRBV7-3 and TRBJ2-1; TRBD2 agrees at 8 bases. The germline CDR1 and CDR2 sequences are SGHTA and FQGTGA. V shed 1 base, J shed 1 base, and the junction held 3 bases outside the gene matches. The CDR3 is 16 amino acids. As DNA, the CDR3 is TGTGCCAGCAGCTTAAGAGCGGGAGAGTCCTACAATGAGCAGTTCTTC. This translates into CASSLRAGESYNEQFF. The whole variable domain, filled in from reference TRBV7-3 and TRBJ2-1, reads GAGVSQTPSNKVTEKGKYVELRCDPISGHTALYWYRQSLGQGPEFLIYFQGTGAADDSGLPNDRFFAVRPEGSVSTLKIQRTERGDSAVYLCASSLRAGESYNEQFFGPGTRLTVL.

This clone was seen just once. The chain is built from TRBV27 and TRBJ1-3; the D is unclear. Trimming removed 2 bases at V and 4 bases at J, with 12 bases between. The germline CDR1 and CDR2 sequences are MNHEY and SMNVEV (reference sequence). The CDR3 is 15 amino acids. CDR3 DNA: TGTGCCAGCAGTTTAGAGGGAGTGGGAGGAAACACCATATATTTT. Translating gives CASSLEGVGGNTIYF.

CDR3 sequence: CASSSYTSVSYNEQFF. DNA for the CDR3: TGTGCCAGCAGCTCGTATACTAGCGTCTCCTACAATGAGCAGTTCTTC. The chain has TRBV7-9 and TRBJ2-1; 7 bases are a match to TRBD2. V dropped 4 bases and J dropped 0; count of bases not matched to a gene: 6. This CDR3 spans 16 amino acids. Germline V gene sequence: CDR1 SEHNR, CDR2 FQNEAQ (reference sequence).

V usage is TRBV10-1 and J usage is TRBJ2-2; 10 bases line up with TRBD1. V was clipped by 5 bases and J by 6 bases; unmatched bases: 3. Germline V gene sequence: CDR1 WNHNN, CDR2 SYGVQD (reference sequence). The CDR3 length is 14 residues. DNA of the CDR3: TGCGCCAGCAGTCCCGGGACAGGGGCCGGGGAGCTGTTTTTT. As protein: CASSPGTGAGELFF.

V and J are TRBV27 and TRBJ2-1, with 7 bases aligning to TRBD1. The junction had 7 bases not matched to a gene; V was cut back by 5 bases and J by 3 bases. CDR1 is MNHEY, CDR2 SMNVEV, per germline (reference sequence). The CDR3 extends over 15 amino acids. The CDR3 spells CASSRGQVGYNEQFF. CDR3 in DNA: TGTGCCAGCAGTCGCGGACAGGTCGGCTACAATGAGCAGTTCTTC.

The chain combines TRBV5-1 with TRBJ2-3; TRBD2 is a possible D gene (6 bases). CDR1 is SGHRS and CDR2 is YFSETQ in the germline V gene. The CDR3 sequence is 14 residues long. V lost 4 bases and J lost 1, with 10 bases in between. CDR3 protein: CASSRGTRTDTQYF. The CDR3 region has the DNA TGCGCCAGCAGCCGGGGGACGCGCACAGATACGCAGTATTTT.

V gene TRBV7-2 combines with J gene TRBJ1-3, with 8 nucleotides matching TRBD1. The germline V gene encodes CDR1 SGHTA and CDR2 FQGNSA. The CDR3 covers 15 residues. V dropped 5 bases and J dropped 4; count of bases not matched to a gene: 7. The CDR3 DNA sequence: TGTGCCAGCAGCCGGAGGACAGGGAACGGAAACACCATATATTTT. This gives the protein CASSRRTGNGNTIYF.

This clone was observed once. J is TRBJ2-5 and V is TRBV23-1; tentatively, D is TRBD1 (8 bases). TRBV23-1 is an open reading frame, and its role is uncertain. The CDR3 totals 16 residues. V lost 4 bases, J lost 5 bases, and 20 bases lay in between. CDR3 DNA: TGCGCCAGCAGTCTGGAGTTACAGGGGGGGAGGGAGACCCAGTACTTC. Its translation is CASSLELQGGRETQYF.

This chain connects TRBV4-1 to TRBJ2-1; maybe TRBD1 (5 bases). The V end was cut by 3 bases, the J end by 10 bases, with 13 bases between. The CDR3 runs to 13 residues. Germline loops: CDR1 MGHRA, CDR2 YSYEKL. For the CDR3, the DNA is TGCGCCAGCAGCCACCCTTTAAGGACAGAGCAGTTCTTC. The encoded protein is CASSHPLRTEQFF.

This chain uses TRBV12-5 with TRBJ2-5; TRBD2 matches at 9 bases. J lost 2 bases, V lost 1 base, and 2 bases had no gene match. CDR3 length: 15 residues. Germline CDR1 is LGHNT and CDR2 is FRNRAP. The CDR3 reads CASGLGLAVQETQYF. CDR3 DNA sequence: TGTGCTAGTGGTTTGGGACTAGCGGTACAAGAGACCCAGTACTTC.